These T cell receptor beta chains were read from a single sample in a study of blood T cell repertoires in COVID-19. Clones were read by immunoSEQ multiplex PCR, and TCRdb kept only the in-frame ones, dropping some. The sample gives 450,000 to 500,000 clones, 80% to 90% of which show up once; 3.2% is in the top ten. Sample: peripheral blood. The receptors shown here come from a human donor in a cohort sampled during active COVID-19. CDR3s include the opening cysteine and the closing phenylalanine or tryptophan. A D gene is named only where the DNA matches it firmly. Clone size is given for some rows only: seen once, a few or many times, or a class if the clone is expanded.

>-|-|TRBJ1-5|TRBV5-6
CASSSGGGQPQHF
TGTGCCAGCAGCTCCGGGGGTGGGCAGCCCCAGCATTTT
>-|once|TRBJ2-1|TRBV30
CAWSRGSNEQFF
TGTGCCTGGAGTCGAGGGAGTAATGAGCAGTTCTTC
>-|once|TRBJ2-5|TRBV29-1
CSEKGGGETQYF
TGCAGCGAGAAAGGGGGGGGAGAGACCCAGTACTTC
>-|few|TRBJ2-1|TRBV3-1/TRBV3-2
CASSQDGLFLDEQFF
TGTGCCAGCAGCCAAGACGGACTTTTTTTGGATGAGCAGTTCTTC
>-|-|TRBJ2-2|TRBV6-5
CASSQGNTGELFF
TGTGCCAGCAGCCAGGGGAACACCGGGGAGCTGTTTTTT
>-|-|TRBJ2-3|TRBV12-3/TRBV12-4
CASSLAGTDTQYF
TGTGCCAGCAGTTTAGCCGGCACAGATACGCAGTATTTT
>TRBD2|-|TRBJ2-1|TRBV30
CAWSRTSGTYNEQFF
TGTGCCTGGAGCCGGACTAGCGGGACGTACAATGAGCAGTTCTTC
>-|-|TRBJ2-7|TRBV11-3
CASSLDLNSYEQYF
TGTGCCAGCAGCTTAGATCTAAATAGCTACGAGCAGTACTTC
>-|few|TRBJ2-2|TRBV7-2
CASSLRGANTGELFF
TGTGCCAGCAGCTTACGCGGGGCGAACACCGGGGAGCTGTTTTTT
>TRBD2|-|TRBJ2-1|TRBV6-5
CASTPGLAGSSEQFF
TGTGCCAGCACTCCGGGACTAGCGGGATCGAGTGAGCAGTTCTTC
>-|once|TRBJ2-7|TRBV5-1
CASRSLMGSPPYEQYF
TGCGCCAGCCGATCTCTCATGGGGAGTCCTCCCTACGAGCAGTACTTC
>-|-|TRBJ1-3|TRBV7-6
CASSLDRQGTGNTIYF
TGTGCCAGCAGCTTAGATAGGCAGGGAACAGGAAACACCATATATTTT
>-|-|TRBJ1-1|TRBV19
CATRRATNTEAFF
TGTGCCACCCGGAGGGCCACGAACACTGAAGCTTTCTTT
>TRBD2|-|TRBJ2-2|TRBV27
CASSRGGRGTGELFF
TGTGCCAGCAGTAGAGGCGGGAGGGGAACCGGGGAGCTGTTTTTT
>TRBD1|-|TRBJ2-1|TRBV9
CASSARDSVGNEQFF
TGTGCCAGCAGCGCCCGGGACAGTGTGGGCAATGAGCAGTTCTTC
>-|-|TRBJ2-3|TRBV27
CASSSQGLRGDTQYF
TGTGCCAGCAGTTCCCAAGGTCTTCGGGGAGATACGCAGTATTTT
>-|-|TRBJ2-4|TRBV5-4
CASSSPSGKNIQYF
TGTGCCAGCAGCTCCCCGAGTGGCAAAAACATTCAGTACTTC
>-|-|TRBJ1-1|TRBV7-3
CASSLGGGNTEAFF
TGTGCCAGCAGCTTAGGGGGAGGGAACACTGAAGCTTTCTTT
>TRBD1|-|TRBJ2-2|TRBV18
CASSPRQGTDTGELFF
TGTGCCAGCTCACCAAGACAGGGTACGGACACCGGGGAGCTGTTTTTT
>TRBD1|-|TRBJ1-4|TRBV4-1
CASSHVRDRANEKLFF
TGCGCCAGCAGCCACGTACGGGACAGGGCTAATGAAAAACTGTTTTTT
>-|-|TRBJ1-4|TRBV28
CASSFGREMFF
TGTGCCAGCAGTTTCGGGAGGGAAATGTTTTTT